The 30 T cell receptor beta chains given below trace back to one sample, sequenced in a study of blood T cell repertoires in COVID-19. The protocol was immunoSEQ multiplex PCR, while the TCRdb copy is restricted to in-frame clones and leaves out a portion. The table lists about 340,000 clones, about 86% of them singletons, with about 2.7% in the top ten. Source material: peripheral blood. The origin of the receptors is a man younger than 45 with active or convalescent COVID-19.

This clone has just a few counts. This chain joins TRBV11-1 and TRBJ1-1; D call uncertain. Trimming pared 1 base from V and 1 base from J, leaving 10 bases between. The CDR3 totals 15 residues. Germline V gene data show CDR1 as SGHAT and CDR2 as FQDESV (reference sequence). CDR3 sequence: CASSLVYGENTEAFF. The CDR3 DNA sequence: TGTGCCAGCAGCTTAGTATACGGAGAGAACACTGAAGCTTTCTTT.

This chain connects TRBV5-1 to TRBJ2-7; tentative D call: TRBD1 (6 bases). V was pared by 0 bases and J by 5 bases, with 12 bases between. The CDR3 sequence is 14 residues long. Germline V gene data show CDR1 as SGHRS and CDR2 as YFSETQ. The CDR3 sequence is CASSLVRGLDEQYF. The CDR3 nucleotides read TGCGCCAGCAGCTTGGTGAGGGGGTTGGACGAGCAGTACTTC.

The rearrangement uses TRBV28 and TRBJ2-6, with D perhaps TRBD2 (5 bases). This CDR3 comprises 18 residues. V was pared by 5 bases and J by 3 bases, with 20 bases between. Germline V CDR1 and CDR2: MDHEN, SYDVKM. The CDR3 is CASSNPPFGVVGANVLTF. The CDR3 DNA is TGTGCCAGCAGTAACCCACCGTTCGGGGTAGTTGGGGCCAACGTCCTGACTTTC.

This clone has only a few counts. The rearrangement uses TRBV2 and TRBJ1-6; possibly TRBD1 for D (5 bases). The CDR3 has 14 amino acids. Germline V gives CDR1 SNHLY, CDR2 FYNNEI. V shed 4 bases and J shed 5 bases, with 9 bases lying between them. The CDR3 bases are TGTGCCAGCAGTGTAGCGACAGATAATTCACCCCTCCACTTT. Protein: CASSVATDNSPLHF.

This chain connects TRBV20-1 to TRBJ1-1, with D hard to call. Looked up from germline, CDR1 is DFQATT and CDR2 is SNEGSKA (reference sequence). Between the trimmed V and J ends, which lost 6 bases and 5 bases, there was a span of 10 bases. The CDR3 runs to 11 residues. Here the CDR3 DNA reads TGCAGTGCGTTCTCTATAACTGAAGCTTTCTTT. This codes for CSAFSITEAFF.

The J gene is TRBJ1-1, the V gene TRBV5-6; the D is unclear. V was pared by 7 bases and J by 2 bases, with 15 bases between. The CDR3 spans 14 residues. CDR1 is SGHDT, CDR2 YYEEEE, per germline. The CDR3 protein is CASALRSPNTEAFF. As DNA, the CDR3 is TGTGCCAGCGCCCTAAGGAGCCCTAACACTGAAGCTTTCTTT.

The chain combines TRBV4-2 with TRBJ2-3; a possible D gene is TRBD1 (5 bases). This CDR3 comprises 13 residues. Per the germline V gene, CDR1 is LGHNA and CDR2 is YNFKEQ. Trimming stripped 2 bases from V and 5 bases from J, with 8 bases between. The CDR3 nucleotides are TGTGCCAGCAGCCAACGACAGCGAGATACGCAGTATTTT. Its protein is CASSQRQRDTQYF.

This clone was counted many times. The chain joins TRBV14 to TRBJ2-7, with TRBD1 matching 7 bases. In germline, CDR1 is SGHDN, CDR2 FVKESK. The CDR3 loop spans 15 amino acids. V lost 3 bases, J lost 0 bases, and 5 bases stayed unmatched. The CDR3 here is CASSHWDSNSYEQYF. The CDR3 region has the DNA TGTGCCAGCAGCCACTGGGACAGCAACTCCTACGAGCAGTACTTC.

The V and J genes are TRBV5-5 and TRBJ1-2; D uncertain. Germline V lookup: CDR1 SGHKS, CDR2 YYEKEE (reference sequence). The CDR3 has 14 amino acids. Trimming took off 5 bases at V and 2 bases at J, with 13 bases between the two ends. This CDR3 reads CASRSSGANYGYTF. Here the CDR3 DNA reads TGTGCCAGCAGATCCTCCGGAGCAAACTATGGCTACACCTTC.

The chain carries TRBV7-9 and TRBJ2-1, with D perhaps matching TRBD2 (6 bases). This CDR3 has 14 amino acids. Germline V gene lookup returns CDR1 SEHNR and CDR2 FQNEAQ (reference sequence). V was trimmed by 1 base and J by 4 bases, leaving 8 bases between them. The CDR3 is CASSLGTIYNEQFF. In DNA form, the CDR3 reads TGTGCCAGCAGCTTAGGGACTATATACAATGAGCAGTTCTTC.

This chain connects TRBV27 to TRBJ1-2, with 10 bases fitting TRBD1. CDR3 length: 14 residues. Germline assignment: CDR1 MNHEY and CDR2 SMNVEV (reference sequence). V shed 2 bases, J shed 8 bases, and the junction held 5 bases outside the gene matches. CDR3 coding DNA: TGTGCCAGCAGTTTAGCAGGGACAGGGGTCGGCTACACCTTC. Translating it yields CASSLAGTGVGYTF.

The V call is TRBV21-1, the J call TRBJ2-6; whether TRBD1, the table's D call, matches the DNA was not checked. TRBV21-1 is labeled a pseudogene. This CDR3 contains 14 residues. The CDR3 DNA follows: TGTGCCAGCAGCAAGGGCTCCGGGGCCAACGTCCTGACTTTC. Protein product: CASSKGSGANVLTF.

This rearrangement joins TRBV5-8 to TRBJ2-7, with 9 bases matching TRBD2. With V trimmed by 0 bases and J by 4 bases, 5 bases remained unmatched. The CDR3 is 15 residues long. CDR1 SGHTS and CDR2 YDEGEE come from the germline V gene. The CDR3 sequence is CASSLGLAGVYEQYF. For the CDR3, the DNA is TGTGCCAGCAGCTTGGGTTTAGCGGGAGTTTACGAGCAGTACTTC.

This chain links TRBV15 with TRBJ1-2; D is unresolved. The CDR3 runs 13 residues. Trimming pared 1 base from V and 6 bases from J, leaving 9 bases between. Germline CDR1 and CDR2: LNHNV and YYDKDF (reference sequence). The DNA for the CDR3 is TGTGCCACCAGCAGAGTGGAGAGCCATGGCTACACCTTC. Its protein product is CATSRVESHGYTF.

The chain combines TRBV7-7 with TRBJ2-5, with 9 bases aligning to TRBD1. This CDR3 is built from 15 residues. Germline assignment: CDR1 SSHAT and CDR2 FNYEAQ (reference sequence). The junction had 5 bases not matched to a gene; V was cut back by 1 base and J by 5 bases. CDR3: CASSLGGQGRETQYF. The CDR3, as DNA: TGTGCCAGCAGCTTAGGGGGACAGGGACGGGAGACCCAGTACTTC.

The chain carries TRBV11-3 and TRBJ2-1; D may be TRBD1 (5 bases). Trimming took off 2 bases at V and 5 bases at J, with 7 bases between the two ends. CDR1 SGHNT and CDR2 YENEEA come from the germline V gene. The CDR3 loop spans 13 amino acids. CDR3 bases: TGTGCCAGCAGCTTATTCAGGGACAATGAGCAGTTCTTC. Translated, it gives CASSLFRDNEQFF. The variable domain in full, with the rest retrieved from reference TRBV11-3 and TRBJ2-1, is EAGVVQSPRYKIIEKKQPVAFWCNPISGHNTLYWYLQNLGQGPELLIRYENEEAVDDSQLPKDRFSAERLKGVDSTLKIQPAELGDSAVYLCASSLFRDNEQFFGPGTRLTVL.

This sequence joins TRBV6-6 and TRBJ2-3; D may be TRBD2 (5 bases). V lost 0 bases and J lost 10, with 20 bases in between. This CDR3 is 16 amino acids long. CDR1 MNHNY and CDR2 SVGAGI come from the germline V gene (reference sequence). The CDR3 region is CASSYSPGRRAGAQYF. The CDR3 nucleotides are TGTGCCAGCAGTTACTCCCCGGGGAGACGTGCTGGGGCGCAGTATTTT.

This rearrangement joins TRBV7-2 to TRBJ1-2; D not certain. CDR3 length equals 16 residues. Trimming removed 4 bases at V and 5 bases at J, with 20 bases between. Looked up from germline, CDR1 is SGHTA and CDR2 is FQGNSA. This CDR3 reads CASSSTGWEDSYGYTF. In nucleotides, the CDR3 is TGTGCCAGCAGCTCGACCGGGTGGGAGGATTCGTATGGCTACACCTTC.

The rearrangement joins TRBV10-3 to TRBJ1-1; 8 nucleotides line up with TRBD1. The CDR3 is made up of 15 amino acids. V lost 1 base, J lost 1 base, and 2 bases stayed unmatched. Germline values: CDR1 ENHRY, CDR2 SYGVKD. The CDR3 protein is CAISELGTGNTEAFF. The CDR3, as DNA: TGTGCCATCAGTGAGTTGGGGACAGGGAACACTGAAGCTTTCTTT.

The chain has TRBV4-1 and TRBJ2-4; 10 bases map to TRBD1. This CDR3 spans 14 amino acids. From germline, CDR1 is MGHRA and CDR2 YSYEKL. V gave up 4 bases and J gave up 8 bases; unmatched junction bases: 5. CDR3 DNA sequence: TGCGCCAGCAGCCCTGGGACAGGGGAGGACATTCAGTACTTC. The encoded protein is CASSPGTGEDIQYF.

This chain uses TRBV21-1 with TRBJ2-4; the tabulated D call, TRBD2, remains unverified against the DNA. TRBV21-1 is a listed pseudogene. CDR3 length: 16 residues. The CDR3 sequence is CASSMEAILAKNIQYF. CDR3 nucleotide sequence: TGTGCCAGCAGCATGGAGGCAATCCTAGCCAAAAACATTCAGTACTTC.

The J gene is TRBJ2-7, the V gene TRBV4-2, with TRBD1 identical over 7 bases. V dropped 4 bases and J dropped 4; count of bases not matched to a gene: 7. The CDR3 sequence is 14 residues long. Germline CDR1 is LGHNA and CDR2 is YNFKEQ. The CDR3 bases are TGTGCCAGCAGCCCTACAGGGGATTATTACGAGCAGTACTTC. This codes for CASSPTGDYYEQYF.

The chain combines TRBV30 with TRBJ2-2; D perhaps matches TRBD2 (6 bases). V lost 1 base to trimming and J lost 6 bases, with 12 bases between them. From germline, CDR1 is GTSNPN and CDR2 SVGIG (reference sequence). This CDR3 contains 14 residues. CDR3 in amino acids: CAWSGRRGSGELFF. DNA of the CDR3: TGTGCCTGGAGTGGTCGGAGGGGCTCCGGGGAGCTGTTTTTT.

This clone showed up just a few times. This chain connects TRBV10-3 to TRBJ2-2, with a possible D match to TRBD1 (5 bases). The length of the CDR3 is 12 residues. Germline values: CDR1 ENHRY, CDR2 SYGVKD. Trimming took 9 bases from V and 2 from J, leaving 7 bases between them. The CDR3 spells CAMQGNTGELFF. The DNA of the CDR3 is TGTGCCATGCAGGGTAACACCGGGGAGCTGTTTTTT.

Comments on this clone: A junction boundary mismatches the germline segment, possibly from a read error. J is TRBJ1-1 and V is TRBV2; no clear D gene. CDR1 and CDR2 from the germline V gene are SNHLY and FYNNEI. The CDR3 extends over 11 amino acids. CDR3 sequence reads: CASSEALLGGF. The CDR3 DNA is TGTGCCAGCAGTGAAGCGCTTCTCGGTGGCTTT.

The chain is built from TRBV29-1 and TRBJ2-5; TRBD1 matches 8 bases. There are 12 residues in the CDR3. J was trimmed by 5 bases and V by 7 bases; bases with no gene match: 6. Germline CDR1 and CDR2: SQVTM and ANQGSEA. Here the CDR3 reads CSAGQGVETQYF. In nucleotides, the CDR3 is TGCAGCGCAGGACAGGGTGTGGAGACCCAGTACTTC.

J is TRBJ2-1 and V is TRBV5-5; TRBD2 matches 9 bases. Trimming at V came to 0 bases and at J to 5 bases, leaving 9 bases not matched to a gene. CDR1 is SGHKS and CDR2 is YYEKEE in the germline V gene (reference sequence). CDR3 size: 17 residues. CDR3 amino acids: CASSLAGTSYLDNEQFF. The DNA for the CDR3 is TGTGCCAGCAGCTTGGCCGGGACTAGCTACCTCGACAATGAGCAGTTCTTC.

V and J are TRBV3-1 (or the pseudogene TRBV3-2) and TRBJ2-5; 10 bases agree with TRBD1. The germline gives CDR1 LGHDT, CDR2 YNNKEL (reference sequence). Trimming at V came to 4 bases and at J to 5 bases, leaving 7 bases not matched to a gene. CDR3 length equals 15 residues. The CDR3 reads CASSPRQGAGETQYF. The CDR3, as DNA: TGTGCCAGCAGCCCTCGACAGGGGGCGGGTGAGACCCAGTACTTC.

This chain joins TRBV24-1 and TRBJ1-5; unclear D gene. Germline V CDR1 and CDR2: KGHDR, SFDVKD. This CDR3 is built from 13 residues. V lost 7 bases and J lost 10, with 16 bases in between. The CDR3 here is CATSNGIGRPQHF. DNA for the CDR3: TGTGCCACCAGCAACGGGATTGGGCGACCCCAGCATTTT.

The chain joins TRBV3-1 (or the pseudogene TRBV3-2) to TRBJ1-6; 7 bases match TRBD1. The CDR3 totals 14 residues. Germline loops: CDR1 LGHDT, CDR2 YNNKEL (reference sequence). After removal of 3 bases from V and 10 bases from J, the junction contained 6 bases not matched to a gene. This chain's CDR3 is CASSHRQGGSPLHF. CDR3 bases: TGTGCCAGCAGCCATCGACAGGGCGGCTCACCCCTCCACTTT.